This is a list of T cell receptor beta chains from one sample in a study of blood T cell repertoires in COVID-19. Profiling relied on immunoSEQ multiplex PCR, and the TCRdb table lists in-frame clones only, not all of them. The sample records approximately 280,000 clones, 89% being singletons. The specimen was peripheral blood. These receptors all stem from a man aged 45-65 years with acute or convalescent COVID-19. Each CDR3 is given with its conserved first and last residue. D genes are given only for firm matches. The size of a clone is reported for some rows only, either as once, few or many, or as a class for expanded clones.

cdr3_aa: CASSFGGSYNSPLHF
cdr3_nt: TGTGCCAGCAGTTTTGGAGGCTCCTATAATTCACCCCTCCACTTT
d_call: -
j_call: TRBJ1-6
v_call: TRBV27
clone_size: -

cdr3_aa: CASGSGGPQETQYF
cdr3_nt: TGTGCTAGTGGTAGCGGGGGGCCCCAAGAGACCCAGTACTTC
d_call: TRBD2
j_call: TRBJ2-5
v_call: TRBV12-5
clone_size: -

cdr3_aa: CAIISSRDSVYGYTF
cdr3_nt: TGTGCCATCATCTCAAGCCGGGACTCTGTCTATGGCTACACCTTC
d_call: -
j_call: TRBJ1-2
v_call: TRBV10-3
clone_size: -

cdr3_aa: CASSLGLDPYEQYF
cdr3_nt: TGTGCCAGCAGCTTGGGACTAGACCCCTACGAGCAGTACTTC
d_call: TRBD2
j_call: TRBJ2-7
v_call: TRBV7-2
clone_size: -

cdr3_aa: CASSFAWDSAEQYF
cdr3_nt: TGTGCCAGCAGCTTTGCGTGGGACAGCGCCGAGCAGTACTTC
d_call: TRBD1
j_call: TRBJ2-7
v_call: TRBV5-5
clone_size: -

cdr3_aa: CATSDSRATDTQYF
cdr3_nt: TGTGCCACCAGTGATAGCAGGGCCACAGATACGCAGTATTTT
d_call: -
j_call: TRBJ2-3
v_call: TRBV24-1
clone_size: -

cdr3_aa: CASGLVFSGTGGQETQYF
cdr3_nt: TGTGCTAGTGGTTTGGTATTTTCGGGGACAGGGGGACAAGAGACCCAGTACTTC
d_call: TRBD1
j_call: TRBJ2-5
v_call: TRBV12-5
clone_size: -

cdr3_aa: CASSLQGLAGTDEQFF
cdr3_nt: TGCGCCAGCAGCTTGCAGGGACTAGCGGGGACGGATGAGCAGTTCTTC
d_call: TRBD2
j_call: TRBJ2-1
v_call: TRBV5-1
clone_size: -

cdr3_aa: CASSLASAGRSTGELFF
cdr3_nt: TGTGCCAGCAGCTTAGCGTCGGCAGGGAGGAGCACCGGGGAGCTGTTTTTT
d_call: -
j_call: TRBJ2-2
v_call: TRBV11-1
clone_size: -

cdr3_aa: CASRSQLERADEQYF
cdr3_nt: TGTGCCAGCAGGTCTCAACTAGAAAGGGCCGACGAGCAGTACTTC
d_call: -
j_call: TRBJ2-7
v_call: TRBV5-4
clone_size: -

cdr3_aa: CASSLVAGDWTEQYF
cdr3_nt: TGCGCCAGCAGCTTGGTTGCGGGGGATTGGACCGAGCAGTACTTC
d_call: TRBD2
j_call: TRBJ2-7
v_call: TRBV5-1
clone_size: -

cdr3_aa: CASSIARGYTF
cdr3_nt: TGTGCCAGTAGTATAGCCAGGGGCTACACCTTC
d_call: -
j_call: TRBJ1-2
v_call: TRBV19
clone_size: -

cdr3_aa: CASGPSGTSGNTIYF
cdr3_nt: TGTGCCAGTGGACCCAGCGGGACCTCTGGAAACACCATATATTTT
d_call: -
j_call: TRBJ1-3
v_call: TRBV19
clone_size: once

cdr3_aa: CASTPHRGGGYTDTQYF
cdr3_nt: TGTGCCAGCACCCCGCACCGCGGCGGGGGTTACACAGATACGCAGTATTTT
d_call: TRBD2
j_call: TRBJ2-3
v_call: TRBV5-4
clone_size: -

cdr3_aa: CATSDPGTGEEQFF
cdr3_nt: TGTGCCACCAGTGATCCTGGGACAGGGGAAGAGCAGTTCTTC
d_call: TRBD1
j_call: TRBJ2-1
v_call: TRBV24-1
clone_size: -

cdr3_aa: CASSYSATAKVGYTF
cdr3_nt: TGTGCCAGCAGTTACTCAGCGACAGCTAAGGTCGGCTACACCTTC
d_call: -
j_call: TRBJ1-2
v_call: TRBV6-6
clone_size: -

cdr3_aa: CASTPNEFNYGYTF
cdr3_nt: TGTGCCAGCACCCCTAACGAGTTTAACTATGGCTACACCTTC
d_call: -
j_call: TRBJ1-2
v_call: TRBV2
clone_size: -

cdr3_aa: CASSPSGGASNQPQHF
cdr3_nt: TGCGCCAGCAGCCCCAGTGGGGGGGCGAGCAATCAGCCCCAGCATTTT
d_call: -
j_call: TRBJ1-5
v_call: TRBV5-1
clone_size: -

cdr3_aa: CAISSDRGHEQYF
cdr3_nt: TGTGCCATCAGCTCGGACAGGGGGCACGAGCAGTACTTC
d_call: TRBD1
j_call: TRBJ2-7
v_call: TRBV10-3
clone_size: few

cdr3_aa: CASSIRTSGYTF
cdr3_nt: TGTGCCAGTAGTATTAGGACTTCTGGCTACACCTTC
d_call: -
j_call: TRBJ1-2
v_call: TRBV19
clone_size: -

cdr3_aa: CASSTTGAAFQYF
cdr3_nt: TGTGCCAGCTCAACGACAGGGGCCGCATTCCAGTACTTC
d_call: TRBD1
j_call: TRBJ2-4
v_call: TRBV18
clone_size: once

cdr3_aa: CASSRLGAAETQYF
cdr3_nt: TGTGCCAGCAGCCGCCTGGGGGCGGCGGAGACCCAGTACTTC
d_call: -
j_call: TRBJ2-5
v_call: TRBV3-1/TRBV3-2
clone_size: -

cdr3_aa: CASRYTRGMDEQYF
cdr3_nt: TGTGCCAGCAGGTACACCAGGGGGATGGACGAGCAGTACTTC
d_call: TRBD1
j_call: TRBJ2-7
v_call: TRBV6-6
clone_size: -

cdr3_aa: CASSRREEQFF
cdr3_nt: TGTGCCAGTAGTAGGCGGGAGGAGCAGTTCTTC
d_call: TRBD2
j_call: TRBJ2-1
v_call: TRBV19
clone_size: -

cdr3_aa: CASSSIGNTIYF
cdr3_nt: TGTGCCAGCAGTTCAATTGGAAACACCATATATTTT
d_call: -
j_call: TRBJ1-3
v_call: TRBV3-1/TRBV3-2
clone_size: -

cdr3_aa: CASRETGDQPQHF
cdr3_nt: TGTGCCAGCAGGGAGACAGGGGATCAGCCCCAGCATTTT
d_call: TRBD1
j_call: TRBJ1-5
v_call: TRBV2
clone_size: few

cdr3_aa: CASSMRGSNYGYTF
cdr3_nt: TGTGCCAGTAGTATGAGAGGGAGTAACTATGGCTACACCTTC
d_call: -
j_call: TRBJ1-2
v_call: TRBV19
clone_size: -

cdr3_aa: CASSLAPRSYGYTF
cdr3_nt: TGTGCCAGCAGCTTAGCCCCCCGGTCCTATGGCTACACCTTC
d_call: -
j_call: TRBJ1-2
v_call: TRBV7-2
clone_size: -

cdr3_aa: CATSETGANQPQHF
cdr3_nt: TGTGCCACCAGTGAGACAGGGGCGAATCAGCCCCAGCATTTT
d_call: TRBD1
j_call: TRBJ1-5
v_call: TRBV24-1
clone_size: -

cdr3_aa: CASSPGVGGKVAYNEQFF
cdr3_nt: TGCGCCAGCAGCCCCGGGGTGGGAGGGAAAGTAGCCTACAATGAGCAGTTCTTC
d_call: TRBD2
j_call: TRBJ2-1
v_call: TRBV5-1
clone_size: -

cdr3_aa: CASSAGQGLYTGELFF
cdr3_nt: TGTGCCAGCAGCGCCGGACAGGGTCTTTACACCGGGGAGCTGTTTTTT
d_call: TRBD1
j_call: TRBJ2-2
v_call: TRBV7-9
clone_size: -

cdr3_aa: CASNGENSPLHF
cdr3_nt: TGTGCCAGCAACGGGGAAAATTCACCCCTCCACTTT
d_call: -
j_call: TRBJ1-6
v_call: TRBV2
clone_size: -

cdr3_aa: CASSLQYGYTF
cdr3_nt: TGTGCCAGCAGTTTACAATATGGCTACACCTTC
d_call: -
j_call: TRBJ1-2
v_call: TRBV12-3/TRBV12-4
clone_size: -

cdr3_aa: CASKTEHEQYF
cdr3_nt: TGTGCCAGCAAAACAGAACACGAGCAGTACTTC
d_call: -
j_call: TRBJ2-7
v_call: TRBV6-5
clone_size: once

cdr3_aa: CASSVGQAGLNYGYTF
cdr3_nt: TGTGCCAGCAGTGTAGGGCAGGCTGGACTGAACTATGGCTACACCTTC
d_call: -
j_call: TRBJ1-2
v_call: TRBV2
clone_size: -

cdr3_aa: CASSLGTGNSVHYGYTF
cdr3_nt: TGTGCCAGCAGCTTAGGGACAGGGAATAGCGTCCACTATGGCTACACCTTC
d_call: TRBD1
j_call: TRBJ1-2
v_call: TRBV7-2
clone_size: -

cdr3_aa: CASSAQGARVTEAFF
cdr3_nt: TGCGCCAGCAGCGCCCAGGGGGCGCGCGTCACTGAAGCTTTCTTT
d_call: TRBD1
j_call: TRBJ1-1
v_call: TRBV4-1
clone_size: once

cdr3_aa: CASSPGGGPQHF
cdr3_nt: TGTGCCAGTAGTCCGGGAGGGGGCCCCCAGCATTTT
d_call: TRBD1
j_call: TRBJ1-5
v_call: TRBV19
clone_size: once

cdr3_aa: CASSTYRGVEEKLFF
cdr3_nt: TGTGCCAGCAGCACCTACAGGGGCGTGGAGGAAAAACTGTTTTTT
d_call: TRBD1
j_call: TRBJ1-4
v_call: TRBV7-9
clone_size: once

cdr3_aa: CASSLIGGRPSGANVLTF
cdr3_nt: TGTGCCAGCAGTTTAATCGGAGGGCGGCCCTCTGGGGCCAACGTCCTGACTTTC
d_call: -
j_call: TRBJ2-6
v_call: TRBV27
clone_size: -

cdr3_aa: CASSPEGGVNEKLFF
cdr3_nt: TGTGCCAGCAGCCCAGAGGGCGGGGTGAATGAAAAACTGTTTTTT
d_call: -
j_call: TRBJ1-4
v_call: TRBV5-8
clone_size: -

cdr3_aa: CAISERRTGGTEAFF
cdr3_nt: TGTGCCATCAGTGAGAGGAGGACTGGTGGCACTGAAGCTTTCTTT
d_call: -
j_call: TRBJ1-1
v_call: TRBV10-3
clone_size: -

cdr3_aa: CASSRDRVNYGYTF
cdr3_nt: TGTGCCAGCAGCCGGGACAGGGTGAACTATGGCTACACCTTC
d_call: TRBD1
j_call: TRBJ1-2
v_call: TRBV5-6
clone_size: -

cdr3_aa: CASRTDSLINYGYTF
cdr3_nt: TGTGCCAGCAGGACGGACAGCCTAATAAACTATGGCTACACCTTC
d_call: -
j_call: TRBJ1-2
v_call: TRBV27
clone_size: -

cdr3_aa: CASSFRLAATGETQYF
cdr3_nt: TGTGCCAGCAGCTTTAGGCTAGCCGCCACAGGGGAGACCCAGTACTTC
d_call: -
j_call: TRBJ2-5
v_call: TRBV11-2
clone_size: -

cdr3_aa: CASSPGQGPYNEQFF
cdr3_nt: TGTGCCAGCAGCCCTGGACAGGGGCCGTACAATGAGCAGTTCTTC
d_call: TRBD1
j_call: TRBJ2-1
v_call: TRBV2
clone_size: -

cdr3_aa: CSVAGTEETQYF
cdr3_nt: TGCAGCGTTGCCGGGACAGAAGAGACCCAGTACTTC
d_call: TRBD1
j_call: TRBJ2-5
v_call: TRBV29-1
clone_size: -

cdr3_aa: CASSEYRDRENTEAFF
cdr3_nt: TGCGCCAGCAGTGAGTATCGGGACAGGGAGAACACTGAAGCTTTCTTT
d_call: TRBD1
j_call: TRBJ1-1
v_call: TRBV10-1
clone_size: -

cdr3_aa: CASKSPGVRDQPQHF
cdr3_nt: TGTGCCAGTAAATCCCCGGGAGTTAGGGATCAGCCCCAGCATTTT
d_call: -
j_call: TRBJ1-5
v_call: TRBV19
clone_size: -

cdr3_aa: CASSLGITGEQYF
cdr3_nt: TGTGCCAGCAGTTTAGGGATAACAGGCGAGCAGTACTTC
d_call: -
j_call: TRBJ2-7
v_call: TRBV27
clone_size: -

cdr3_aa: CASSRVTGELFF
cdr3_nt: TGTGCCAGCAGCAGGGTAACCGGGGAGCTGTTTTTT
d_call: -
j_call: TRBJ2-2
v_call: TRBV6-5
clone_size: -

cdr3_aa: CASSGRTSGGNTGELFF
cdr3_nt: TGCGCCAGCAGCGGGCGAACTAGCGGGGGAAACACCGGGGAGCTGTTTTTT
d_call: TRBD2
j_call: TRBJ2-2
v_call: TRBV5-1
clone_size: -

cdr3_aa: CASIPHRGGMNTEAFF
cdr3_nt: TGTGCCAGTATTCCCCACAGGGGGGGGATGAACACTGAAGCTTTCTTT
d_call: TRBD1
j_call: TRBJ1-1
v_call: TRBV19
clone_size: -

cdr3_aa: CASSLEALTNSPLHF
cdr3_nt: TGTGCCAGCAGTTTAGAGGCACTCACGAATTCACCCCTCCACTTT
d_call: -
j_call: TRBJ1-6
v_call: TRBV27
clone_size: -